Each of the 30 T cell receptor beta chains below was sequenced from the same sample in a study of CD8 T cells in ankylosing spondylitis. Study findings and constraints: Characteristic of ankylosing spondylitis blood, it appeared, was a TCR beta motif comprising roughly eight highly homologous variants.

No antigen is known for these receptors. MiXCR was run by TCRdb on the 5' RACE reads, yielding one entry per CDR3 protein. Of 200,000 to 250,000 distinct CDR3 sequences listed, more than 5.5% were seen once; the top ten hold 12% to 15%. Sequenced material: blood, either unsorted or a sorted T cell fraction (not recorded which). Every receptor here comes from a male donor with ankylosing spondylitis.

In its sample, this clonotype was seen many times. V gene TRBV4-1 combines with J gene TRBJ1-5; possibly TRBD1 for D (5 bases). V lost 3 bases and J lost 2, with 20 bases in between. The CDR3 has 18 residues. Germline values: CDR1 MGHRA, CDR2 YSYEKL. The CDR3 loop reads CASSHQGWAPGGNQPQHF. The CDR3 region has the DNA TGCGCCAGCAGCCACCAGGGATGGGCCCCGGGGGGCAATCAGCCCCAGCATTTT.

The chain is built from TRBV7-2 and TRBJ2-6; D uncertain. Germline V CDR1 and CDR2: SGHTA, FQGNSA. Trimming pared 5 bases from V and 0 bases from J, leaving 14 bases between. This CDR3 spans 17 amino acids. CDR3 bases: TGTGCCAGCAGCCCAACCGGACGGGCCTCTGGGGCCAACGTCCTGACTTTC. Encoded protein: CASSPTGRASGANVLTF. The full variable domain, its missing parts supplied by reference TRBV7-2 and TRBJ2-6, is GAGVSQSPSNKVTEKGKDVELRCDPISGHTALYWYRQSLGQGLEFLIYFQGNSAPDKSGLPSDRFSAERTGGSVSTLTIQRTQQEDSAVYLCASSPTGRASGANVLTFGAGSRLTVL.

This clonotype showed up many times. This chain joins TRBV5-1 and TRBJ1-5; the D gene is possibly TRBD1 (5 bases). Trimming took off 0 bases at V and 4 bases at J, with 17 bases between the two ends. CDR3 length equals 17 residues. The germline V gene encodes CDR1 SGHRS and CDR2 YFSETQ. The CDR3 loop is CASSLGGYWTPNQPQHF. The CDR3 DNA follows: TGCGCCAGCAGCTTGGGCGGATATTGGACACCTAATCAGCCCCAGCATTTT.

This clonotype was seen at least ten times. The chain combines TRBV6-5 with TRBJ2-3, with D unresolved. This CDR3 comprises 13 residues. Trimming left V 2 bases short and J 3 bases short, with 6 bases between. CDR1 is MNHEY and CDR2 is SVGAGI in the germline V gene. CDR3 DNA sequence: TGTGCCAGCAGTTACAGGGTGACAGATACGCAGTATTTT. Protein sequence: CASSYRVTDTQYF.

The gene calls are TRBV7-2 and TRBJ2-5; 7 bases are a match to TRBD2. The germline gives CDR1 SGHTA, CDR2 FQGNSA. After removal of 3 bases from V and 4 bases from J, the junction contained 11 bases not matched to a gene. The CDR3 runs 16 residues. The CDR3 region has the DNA TGTGCCAGCAGCTTTCACTCTAGCGGTCGGCGAGAGACCCAGTACTTC. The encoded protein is CASSFHSSGRRETQYF.

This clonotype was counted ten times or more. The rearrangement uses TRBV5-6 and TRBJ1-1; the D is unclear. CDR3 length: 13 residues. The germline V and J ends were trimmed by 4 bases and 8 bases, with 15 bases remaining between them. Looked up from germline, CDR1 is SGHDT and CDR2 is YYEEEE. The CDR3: CASSNAPWTEAFF. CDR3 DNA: TGTGCCAGCAGCAACGCACCTTGGACGGAAGCTTTCTTT.

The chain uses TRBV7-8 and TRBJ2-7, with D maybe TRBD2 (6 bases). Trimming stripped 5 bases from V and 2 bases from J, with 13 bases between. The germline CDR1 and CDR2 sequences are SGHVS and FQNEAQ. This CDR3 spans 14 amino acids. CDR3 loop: CASSAVGGTYEQYF. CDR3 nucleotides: TGTGCCAGCAGCGCCGTCGGGGGAACCTACGAGCAGTACTTC.

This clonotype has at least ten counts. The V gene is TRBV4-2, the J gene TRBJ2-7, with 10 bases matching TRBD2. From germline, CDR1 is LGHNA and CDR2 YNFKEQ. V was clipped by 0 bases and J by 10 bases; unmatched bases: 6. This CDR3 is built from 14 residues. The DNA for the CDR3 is TGTGCCAGCAGCCAAGATGAGCGGGAGGGCCATCAGTACTTC. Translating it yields CASSQDEREGHQYF.

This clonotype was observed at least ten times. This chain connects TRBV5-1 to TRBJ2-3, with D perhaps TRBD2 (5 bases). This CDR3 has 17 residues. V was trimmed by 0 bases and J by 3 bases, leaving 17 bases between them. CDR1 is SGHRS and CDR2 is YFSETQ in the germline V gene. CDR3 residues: CASSLAGGGGGTDTQYF. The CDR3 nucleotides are TGCGCCAGCAGCTTGGCCGGAGGAGGAGGCGGGACAGATACGCAGTATTTT.

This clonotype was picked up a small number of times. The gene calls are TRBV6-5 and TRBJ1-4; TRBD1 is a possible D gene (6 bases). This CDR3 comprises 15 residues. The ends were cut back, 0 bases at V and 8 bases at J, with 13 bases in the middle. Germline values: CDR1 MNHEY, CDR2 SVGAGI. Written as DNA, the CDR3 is TGTGCCAGCAGTTACTCAGGGGGGTCAGGCGAAAAACTGTTTTTT. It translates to CASSYSGGSGEKLFF.

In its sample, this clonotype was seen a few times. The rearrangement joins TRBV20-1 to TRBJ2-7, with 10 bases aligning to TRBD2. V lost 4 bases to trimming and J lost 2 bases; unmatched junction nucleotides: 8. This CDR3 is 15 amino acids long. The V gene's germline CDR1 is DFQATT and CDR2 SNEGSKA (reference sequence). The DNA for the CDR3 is TGCAGTGCTAACCCTCTAGCGGGGGCGACCTACGAGCAGTACTTC. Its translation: CSANPLAGATYEQYF.

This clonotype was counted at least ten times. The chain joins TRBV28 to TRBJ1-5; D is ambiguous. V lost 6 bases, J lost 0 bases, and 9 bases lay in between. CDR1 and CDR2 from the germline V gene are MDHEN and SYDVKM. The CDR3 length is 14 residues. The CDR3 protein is CASRSGVSNQPQHF. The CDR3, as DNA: TGTGCCAGCAGGTCTGGGGTTAGCAATCAGCCCCAGCATTTT.

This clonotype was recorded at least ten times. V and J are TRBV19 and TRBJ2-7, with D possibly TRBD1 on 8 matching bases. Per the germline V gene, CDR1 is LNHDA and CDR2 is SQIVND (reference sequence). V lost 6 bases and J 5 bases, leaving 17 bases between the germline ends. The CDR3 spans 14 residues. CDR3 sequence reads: CASSHRGGFDEQYF. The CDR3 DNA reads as TGTGCCAGTAGCCACAGGGGGGGTTTCGACGAGCAGTACTTC.

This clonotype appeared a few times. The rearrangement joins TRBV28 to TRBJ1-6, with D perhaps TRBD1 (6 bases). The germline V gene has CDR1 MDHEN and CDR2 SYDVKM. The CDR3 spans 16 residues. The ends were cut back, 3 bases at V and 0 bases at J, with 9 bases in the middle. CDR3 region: CASSLQGSSYNSPLHF. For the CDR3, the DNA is TGTGCCAGCAGTTTGCAGGGGAGCTCCTATAATTCACCCCTCCACTTT.

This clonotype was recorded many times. The CDR3, as DNA: TGTGCCAGCAGTCTTCGACCGGTTACCGAGCAGTACTTC. Its translation is CASSLRPVTEQYF. The V gene is TRBV14, the J gene TRBJ2-7; D gene ambiguous. The CDR3 spans 13 residues. From germline, CDR1 is SGHDN and CDR2 FVKESK. Trimming left V 6 bases short and J 6 bases short, with 15 bases between.

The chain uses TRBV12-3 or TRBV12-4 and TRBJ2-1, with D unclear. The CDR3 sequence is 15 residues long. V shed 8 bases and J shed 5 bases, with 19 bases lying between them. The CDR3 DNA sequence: TGTGCCAGCCACAATAGGCGGCCGGGTAACAATGAGCAGTTCTTC. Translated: CASHNRRPGNNEQFF.

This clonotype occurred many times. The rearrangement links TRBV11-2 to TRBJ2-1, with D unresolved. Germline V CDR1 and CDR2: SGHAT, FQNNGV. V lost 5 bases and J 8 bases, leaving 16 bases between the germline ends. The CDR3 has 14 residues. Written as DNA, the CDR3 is TGTGCCAGCAGCCACGACCCCTCAGGAGATGAGCAGTTCTTC. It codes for CASSHDPSGDEQFF.

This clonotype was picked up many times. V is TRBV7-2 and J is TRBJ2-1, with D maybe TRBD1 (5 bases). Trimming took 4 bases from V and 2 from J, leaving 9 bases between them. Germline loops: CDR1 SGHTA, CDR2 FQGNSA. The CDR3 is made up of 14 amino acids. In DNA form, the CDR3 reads TGTGCCAGCAGCTCCGAAGGGGCCTACAATGAGCAGTTCTTC. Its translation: CASSSEGAYNEQFF.

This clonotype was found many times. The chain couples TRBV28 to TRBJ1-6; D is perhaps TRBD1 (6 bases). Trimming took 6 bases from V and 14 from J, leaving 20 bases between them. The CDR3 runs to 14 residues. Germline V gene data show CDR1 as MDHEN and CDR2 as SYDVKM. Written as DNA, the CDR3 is TGTGCCAGCAGCCTCACAACGACAAGGGGGGCCCTCCACTTT. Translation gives CASSLTTTRGALHF.

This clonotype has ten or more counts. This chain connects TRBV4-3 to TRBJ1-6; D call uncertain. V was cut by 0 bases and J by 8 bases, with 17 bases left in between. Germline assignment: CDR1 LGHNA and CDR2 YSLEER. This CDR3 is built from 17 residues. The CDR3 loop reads CASSQDRGWGGDSPLHF. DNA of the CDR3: TGCGCCAGCAGCCAAGATCGAGGCTGGGGTGGAGATTCACCCCTCCACTTT.

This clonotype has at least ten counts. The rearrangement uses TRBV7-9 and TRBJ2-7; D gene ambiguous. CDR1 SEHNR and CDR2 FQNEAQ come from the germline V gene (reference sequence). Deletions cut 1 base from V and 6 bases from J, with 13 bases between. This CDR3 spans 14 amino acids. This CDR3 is CASSLVSWRGEQYF. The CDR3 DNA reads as TGTGCCAGCAGCTTAGTTTCGTGGAGAGGCGAGCAGTACTTC.

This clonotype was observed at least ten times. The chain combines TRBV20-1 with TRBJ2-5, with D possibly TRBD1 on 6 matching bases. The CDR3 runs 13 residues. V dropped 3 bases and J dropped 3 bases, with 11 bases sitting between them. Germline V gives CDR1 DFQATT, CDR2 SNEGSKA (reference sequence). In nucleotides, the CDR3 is TGCAGTGCTAGTGGGGCAGGGGAAGAGACCCAGTACTTC. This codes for CSASGAGEETQYF.

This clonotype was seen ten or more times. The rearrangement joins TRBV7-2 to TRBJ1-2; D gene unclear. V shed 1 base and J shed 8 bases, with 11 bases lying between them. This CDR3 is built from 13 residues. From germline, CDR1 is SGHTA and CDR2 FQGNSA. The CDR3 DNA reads TGTGCCAGCAGCTTAGACAATACGGGAGGCTACACCTTC. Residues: CASSLDNTGGYTF.

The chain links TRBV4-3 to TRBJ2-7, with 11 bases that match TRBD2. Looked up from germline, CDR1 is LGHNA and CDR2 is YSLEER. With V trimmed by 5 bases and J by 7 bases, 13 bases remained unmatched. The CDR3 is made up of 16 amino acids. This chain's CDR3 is CASSSRVAGGPGEQYF. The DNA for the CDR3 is TGCGCCAGCAGCTCTCGGGTAGCGGGGGGGCCGGGAGAGCAGTACTTC.

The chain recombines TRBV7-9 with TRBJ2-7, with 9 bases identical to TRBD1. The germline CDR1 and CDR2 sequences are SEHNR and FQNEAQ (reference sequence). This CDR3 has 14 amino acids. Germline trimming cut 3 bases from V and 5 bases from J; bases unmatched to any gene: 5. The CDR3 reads CASSFDRGSDEQYF. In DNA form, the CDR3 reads TGTGCCAGCAGCTTTGACAGGGGGAGCGACGAGCAGTACTTC. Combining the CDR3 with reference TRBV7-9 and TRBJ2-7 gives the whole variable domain DTGVSQNPRHKITKRGQNVTFRCDPISEHNRLYWYRQTLGQGPEFLTYFQNEAQLEKSRLLSDRFSAERPKGSFSTLEIQRTEQGDSAMYLCASSFDRGSDEQYFGPGTRLTVT.

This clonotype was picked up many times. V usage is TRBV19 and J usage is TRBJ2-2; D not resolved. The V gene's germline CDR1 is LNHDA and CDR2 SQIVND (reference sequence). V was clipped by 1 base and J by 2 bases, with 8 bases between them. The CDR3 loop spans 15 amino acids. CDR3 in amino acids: CASSIVQTNTGELFF. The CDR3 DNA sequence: TGTGCCAGTAGTATAGTGCAGACTAACACCGGGGAGCTGTTTTTT.

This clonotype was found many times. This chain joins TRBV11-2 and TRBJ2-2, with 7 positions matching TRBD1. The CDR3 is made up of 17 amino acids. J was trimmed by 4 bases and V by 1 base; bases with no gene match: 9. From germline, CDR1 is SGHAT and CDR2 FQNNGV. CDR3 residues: CASSLGPGQRSTGELFF. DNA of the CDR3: TGTGCCAGCAGCTTAGGGCCGGGACAGCGCTCCACCGGGGAGCTGTTTTTT.

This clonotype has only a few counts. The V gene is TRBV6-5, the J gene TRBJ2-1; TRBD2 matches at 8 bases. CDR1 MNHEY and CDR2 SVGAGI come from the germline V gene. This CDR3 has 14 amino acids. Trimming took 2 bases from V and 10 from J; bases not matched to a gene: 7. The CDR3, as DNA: TGTGCCAGCAGTTACGGCCTTCGACTAGCGGAGCAGTTCTTC. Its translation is CASSYGLRLAEQFF.

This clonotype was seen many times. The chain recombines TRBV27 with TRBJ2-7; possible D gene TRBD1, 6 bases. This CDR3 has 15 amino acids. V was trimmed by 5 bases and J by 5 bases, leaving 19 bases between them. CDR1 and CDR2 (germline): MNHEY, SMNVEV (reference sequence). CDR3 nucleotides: TGTGCCAGCAGTCAGGACAGTCGGCTTTCCCACGAGCAGTACTTC. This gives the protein CASSQDSRLSHEQYF.

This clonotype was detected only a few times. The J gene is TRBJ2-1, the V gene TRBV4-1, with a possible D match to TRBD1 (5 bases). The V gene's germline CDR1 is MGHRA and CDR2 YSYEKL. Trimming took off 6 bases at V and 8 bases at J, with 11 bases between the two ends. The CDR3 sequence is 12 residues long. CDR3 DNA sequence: TGCGCCAGCAGTCCCAGGGCCCATGAGCAGTTCTTC. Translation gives CASSPRAHEQFF.